In its sample, the clone carrying this T cell receptor beta chain was seen a few times. Germline values: CDR1 DFQATT, CDR2 SNEGSKA (reference sequence). This CDR3 is 11 amino acids long. V lost 7 bases and J lost 3, with 9 bases in between. This entry is derived from a study of blood T cells in healthy people across ages. A second PCR, run for about 6 to 11 cycles, used a sample-barcoded 5' primer plus a J-beta primer mix. TCRdb re-derived calls from the 5' RACE reads in MiXCR, one entry per CDR3 protein. The repertoire consists of 800,000 to 950,000 distinct CDR3 sequences, with 25% to 35% occurring once and the leading ten covering roughly a tenth. These records were also assigned to another study, of T cells of mothers and their children.

The source material was blood. The clonotype comes from a woman aged 40 to 50 in good health. This rearrangement joins TRBV20-1 to TRBJ2-5; D gene unclear. This CDR3 reads CSVKVEETQYF. The CDR3 nucleotides read TGCAGTGTAAAAGTCGAAGAGACCCAGTACTTC.